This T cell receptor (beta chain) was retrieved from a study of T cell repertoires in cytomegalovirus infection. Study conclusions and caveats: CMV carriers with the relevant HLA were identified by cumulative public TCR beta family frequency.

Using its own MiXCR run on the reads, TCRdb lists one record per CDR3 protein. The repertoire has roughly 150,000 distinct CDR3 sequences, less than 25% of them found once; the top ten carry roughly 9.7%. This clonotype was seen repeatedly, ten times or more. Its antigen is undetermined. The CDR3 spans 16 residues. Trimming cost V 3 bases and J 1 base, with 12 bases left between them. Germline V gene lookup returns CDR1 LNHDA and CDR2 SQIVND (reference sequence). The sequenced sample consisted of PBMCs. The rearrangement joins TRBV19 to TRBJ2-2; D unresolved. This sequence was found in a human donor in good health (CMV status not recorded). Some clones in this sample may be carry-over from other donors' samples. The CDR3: CASSILRNQNTGELFF. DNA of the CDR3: TGTGCCAGTAGTATTCTGCGAAACCAGAACACCGGGGAGCTGTTTTTT.